This entry lists 20 T cell receptor beta chains sequenced from one sample in a study of blood T cell repertoires in COVID-19 (dated by TCRdb to the early 2020s). The protocol used for the library was the immunoSEQ multiplex PCR assay. This immuneACCESS table, as held by TCRdb, lists in-frame sequences with V and J called but not all clones. Of the missing ones, under half trace to an unresolved V gene in checked studies; the others have no known cause. This sample lists 190,000 or so clones; roughly 80% were detected once. Jointly, the top ten make up roughly 7% of the sample. The specimen sequenced was PBMCs or T cells enriched from blood (not recorded which). These receptors all come from a man aged 40-49 years who had recovered from COVID-19.

CDR3 protein: CASSIGGEATEAFF. CDR3 DNA: TGTGCCAGTAGTATAGGAGGGGAGGCCACTGAAGCTTTCTTT. V gene TRBV19 combines with J gene TRBJ1-1; maybe TRBD1 (5 bases). The CDR3 spans 14 residues. Germline V gives CDR1 LNHDA, CDR2 SQIVND (reference sequence). The V gene lost 1 base and the J gene lost 4 bases, with 10 bases spanning the gap.

The rearrangement links TRBV5-1 to TRBJ1-2, with D possibly being TRBD1 (5 bases). Looked up from germline, CDR1 is SGHRS and CDR2 is YFSETQ. CDR3 length equals 14 residues. Trimming stripped 4 bases from V and 8 bases from J, with 18 bases between. The CDR3 DNA reads as TGCGCCAGCAGCCGGGCAGGGAATTTGTGGGGCTACACCTTC. The encoded protein is CASSRAGNLWGYTF.

This clone occurred once. The chain employs TRBV28 and TRBJ1-3, with 7 bases identical to TRBD1. The V and J ends lost 5 bases and 1 base, in that order; junction bases with no gene match: 2. CDR3 length: 14 residues. CDR1 and CDR2 (germline): MDHEN, SYDVKM. The CDR3, as DNA: TGTGCCAGCAGTCTGGGACAGTCTGGAAACACCATATATTTT. Residues: CASSLGQSGNTIYF.

This chain joins TRBV4-2 and TRBJ1-1; 9 bases are a match to TRBD1. CDR3 size: 14 residues. The junction had 2 bases not matched to a gene; V was cut back by 4 bases and J by 2 bases. In germline, CDR1 is LGHNA, CDR2 YNFKEQ. CDR3 in DNA: TGTGCCAGCAGCCGGGACAGGGTCAACACTGAAGCTTTCTTT. The encoded protein is CASSRDRVNTEAFF.

This clone has a handful of counts. The V gene is TRBV4-2, the J gene TRBJ1-1; TRBD1 aligns across 8 bases. V shed 3 bases and J 3 bases; nucleotides not matched to a gene: 6. Germline values: CDR1 LGHNA, CDR2 YNFKEQ. This CDR3 spans 15 amino acids. The CDR3 nucleotides read TGTGCCAGCAGCCAGCAGCACAGGGGGTACACTGAAGCTTTCTTT. Its protein is CASSQQHRGYTEAFF.

V gene TRBV5-8 combines with J gene TRBJ1-4; TRBD1 might be the D (6 bases). Trimming left V 3 bases short and J 6 bases short, with 15 bases between. Germline V gene sequence: CDR1 SGHTS, CDR2 YDEGEE. The CDR3 is made up of 15 amino acids. The CDR3 reads CASSSPRGNDEKLFF. CDR3 in DNA: TGTGCCAGCAGCTCCCCCAGGGGAAATGATGAAAAACTGTTTTTT.

The gene calls are TRBV28 and TRBJ1-1, with 8 bases aligning to TRBD1. The CDR3 has 18 residues. The J segment lost 0 bases and the V segment lost 2 bases, leaving 11 bases of the junction unmatched. The germline V gene has CDR1 MDHEN and CDR2 SYDVKM. Written as DNA, the CDR3 is TGTGCCAGCAGTTTACTAACAGGGGGGGGGATGGTGAACACTGAAGCTTTCTTT. Translating gives CASSLLTGGGMVNTEAFF.

This chain links TRBV18 with TRBJ1-1, with no clear D. Trimming left V 0 bases short and J 2 bases short, with 7 bases between. Germline CDR1 is KGHSH and CDR2 is LQKENI. The CDR3 contains 14 residues. The CDR3 here is CASSPPGGNTEAFF. For the CDR3, the DNA is TGTGCCAGCTCACCACCGGGAGGTAACACTGAAGCTTTCTTT.

This chain connects TRBV5-4 to TRBJ2-2; D is ambiguous. Trimming took off 2 bases at V and 4 bases at J, with 9 bases between the two ends. Per the germline V gene, CDR1 is SGHNT and CDR2 is YYREEE (reference sequence). There are 14 residues in the CDR3. The CDR3 region has the DNA TGTGCCAGCAGCTTTTATGCGGTCACCGGGGAGCTGTTTTTT. It specifies CASSFYAVTGELFF.

In DNA form, the CDR3 reads TGTGCCAGTAGTGAACGCGGGGGGCACCAAGAGACCCAGTACTTC. Amino acids: CASSERGGHQETQYF. The chain employs TRBV19 and TRBJ2-5; 8 bases align to TRBD2. The CDR3 runs to 15 residues. V shed 5 bases, J shed 0 bases, and the junction held 5 bases outside the gene matches. CDR1 is LNHDA, CDR2 SQIVND, per germline (reference sequence).

This clone has just a few counts. V is TRBV10-1 and J is TRBJ1-6; the match to TRBD1 covers 7 bases. The CDR3 covers 14 residues. Germline V gene lookup returns CDR1 WNHNN and CDR2 SYGVQD (reference sequence). J lost 7 bases, V lost 6 bases, and 6 bases had no gene match. CDR3 sequence: CASSNTGDNSPLHF. The CDR3 DNA follows: TGCGCCAGCAGCAACACAGGGGACAATTCACCCCTCCACTTT.

The rearrangement uses TRBV7-9 and TRBJ1-6; no reliable D call. This CDR3 has 17 amino acids. Germline V gene sequence: CDR1 SEHNR, CDR2 FQNEAQ (reference sequence). The germline V and J ends were trimmed by 3 bases and 4 bases, with 16 bases remaining between them. The DNA of the CDR3 is TGTGCCAGCAGCTTCTCATACGGGTGGATGTATAATTCACCCCTCCACTTT. Protein: CASSFSYGWMYNSPLHF.

V is TRBV5-6 and J is TRBJ2-1; 8 positions agree with TRBD2. The CDR3 has 15 amino acids. After removal of 7 bases from V and 3 bases from J, the junction contained 9 bases not matched to a gene. Germline CDR1 and CDR2: SGHDT and YYEEEE. In DNA form, the CDR3 reads TGTGCCAGCGGTCCCCTCCGGGGGGGCTACAATGAGCAGTTCTTC. It codes for CASGPLRGGYNEQFF.

The V call is TRBV3-1 (or the pseudogene TRBV3-2), the J call TRBJ2-7; perhaps TRBD2 as D (7 bases). This CDR3 contains 14 residues. With 5 bases removed from V and 6 bases from J, the gap between germline ends came to 17 bases. From germline, CDR1 is LGHDT and CDR2 YNNKEL (reference sequence). The CDR3 sequence: CASSVGGGLSEQYF. CDR3 DNA sequence: TGTGCCAGCAGCGTAGGGGGGGGGCTTTCCGAGCAGTACTTC.

CDR3 residues: CASSFETGGFSPQHF. The CDR3 bases are TGCGCCAGCAGCTTCGAGACAGGGGGCTTCTCGCCCCAGCATTTT. The V gene is TRBV5-1, the J gene TRBJ1-5; 10 nucleotides match TRBD1. CDR1 is SGHRS and CDR2 is YFSETQ in the germline V gene. With V trimmed by 2 bases and J by 9 bases, 8 bases remained unmatched. The CDR3 is 15 residues long.

V gene TRBV11-2 combines with J gene TRBJ2-2; 8 bases match TRBD2. The CDR3 extends over 18 amino acids. The germline V gene has CDR1 SGHAT and CDR2 FQNNGV. After removal of 0 bases from V and 1 base from J, the junction contained 7 bases not matched to a gene. CDR3 loop: CASSLERRLAGNTGELFF. For the CDR3, the DNA is TGTGCCAGCAGCTTAGAACGCCGCCTAGCGGGGAACACCGGGGAGCTGTTTTTT.

This clone was seen a few times. The V gene is TRBV18, the J gene TRBJ1-1; D call uncertain. Trimming removed 6 bases at V and 6 bases at J, with 14 bases between. Per the germline V gene, CDR1 is KGHSH and CDR2 is LQKENI. There are 13 residues in the CDR3. In DNA, the CDR3 is TGTGCCAGCTCTCAATCCAGAACATCTGAAGCTTTCTTT. Protein product: CASSQSRTSEAFF.

This clone was counted a single time. This rearrangement joins TRBV5-1 to TRBJ1-6; 11 nucleotides line up with TRBD1. This CDR3 is 16 amino acids long. With 6 bases clipped from V and 5 bases from J, the junction kept 7 bases outside the gene matches. CDR1 is SGHRS and CDR2 is YFSETQ in the germline V gene. The CDR3 DNA sequence: TGCGCCAGCACCCTAAGGGGACAGGGGGATAATTCACCCCTCCACTTT. Amino acids: CASTLRGQGDNSPLHF.

V and J are TRBV28 and TRBJ2-7; TRBD2 agrees at 8 bases. J gave up 5 bases and V 7 bases, and 10 bases lay outside the gene matches. Germline V gene lookup returns CDR1 MDHEN and CDR2 SYDVKM. The CDR3 is made up of 14 amino acids. The CDR3 DNA is TGTGCCAGCACCCAAGTCGGGGGGGCCAACGAGCAGTACTTC. This encodes CASTQVGGANEQYF.

The V and J genes are TRBV6-6 and TRBJ1-1; weak D call: TRBD1 (5 bases). CDR1 MNHNY and CDR2 SVGAGI come from the germline V gene (reference sequence). This CDR3 is built from 11 residues. V dropped 6 bases and J dropped 8 bases, with 10 bases sitting between them. Written as DNA, the CDR3 is TGTGCCAGCAGCGACGGGGGAGAAGCTTTCTTT. Protein sequence: CASSDGGEAFF.